This passage covers 27 T cell receptor beta chains from one sample sequenced in a study of control samples from healthy donors and cancer patients. Data came from immunoSEQ multiplex PCR; TCRdb stores just in-frame clones and leaves some out. The sample yields about 190,000 clones, about 90% seen once. The sequencing sample was made of blood. The receptors were sampled from a man younger than 40 in good health.

This clone has only a few counts. This chain connects TRBV21-1 to TRBJ1-2; TRBD1 is the table's D call and was not checked against the DNA. TRBV21-1 is assigned pseudogene status. The CDR3 extends over 14 amino acids. The CDR3 DNA reads as TGTGCCAGCAGCAAAGAGACAGGGAACTATGGCTACACCTTC. Its protein product is CASSKETGNYGYTF.

This chain links TRBV11-2 with TRBJ1-1, with D unresolved. CDR1 is SGHAT and CDR2 is FQNNGV in the germline V gene. V was shortened by 5 bases and J by 5 bases, with 12 bases between the two germline ends. The CDR3 spans 13 residues. As DNA, the CDR3 is TGTGCCAGCAGCCCCGGCACGGGGACTGAAGCTTTCTTT. Encoded protein: CASSPGTGTEAFF.

The chain carries TRBV15 and TRBJ2-3; D not resolved. Trimming stripped 0 bases from V and 2 bases from J, with 15 bases between. From germline, CDR1 is LNHNV and CDR2 YYDKDF (reference sequence). The CDR3 totals 17 residues. This CDR3 reads CATSRDRVDKPTDTQYF. The CDR3 bases are TGTGCCACCAGCAGAGACCGTGTAGACAAACCCACAGATACGCAGTATTTT.

V gene TRBV7-9 combines with J gene TRBJ1-4; tentatively, D is TRBD1 (5 bases). V lost 5 bases, J lost 12 bases, and 25 bases lay in between. CDR3 size: 16 residues. The germline V gene has CDR1 SEHNR and CDR2 FQNEAQ (reference sequence). CDR3 bases: TGTGCCAGCAGCACTTTGCTGCAACGGGACCGGGAAGAACTGTTTTTT. Translation: CASSTLLQRDREELFF.

This chain connects TRBV19 to TRBJ2-5; D is tentatively TRBD1 or TRBD2 (5 bases each). This CDR3 has 14 amino acids. The germline CDR1 and CDR2 sequences are LNHDA and SQIVND (reference sequence). Deletions cut 7 bases from V and 4 bases from J, with 16 bases between. As DNA, the CDR3 is TGTGCCAGTACCGGCAGGGCCGCGGGAGAGACCCAGTACTTC. This codes for CASTGRAAGETQYF.

The chain uses TRBV6-1 and TRBJ1-5; no firm D call. Per germline, CDR1 MNHNS and CDR2 SASEGT. The CDR3 covers 15 residues. The ends were cut back, 3 bases at V and 2 bases at J, with 11 bases in the middle. CDR3 residues: CASSDGRPRNQPQHF. The CDR3 DNA reads TGTGCCAGCAGTGACGGTAGACCGCGCAATCAGCCCCAGCATTTT.

This chain links TRBV9 with TRBJ2-7, with D tentatively TRBD1 or TRBD2 (5 bases each). Looked up from germline, CDR1 is SGDLS and CDR2 is YYNGEE. This CDR3 comprises 15 residues. Trimming took off 3 bases at V and 0 bases at J, with 13 bases between the two ends. In DNA form, the CDR3 reads TGTGCCAGCAGCGCCGGGACGGGGAACTCCTACGAGCAGTACTTC. Amino acids: CASSAGTGNSYEQYF.

The chain combines TRBV19 with TRBJ2-7, with 8 positions matching TRBD1. CDR1 LNHDA and CDR2 SQIVND come from the germline V gene (reference sequence). V was clipped by 5 bases and J by 2 bases; unmatched bases: 5. The CDR3 has 14 amino acids. The CDR3 region is CASSRTGSTYEQYF. CDR3 coding DNA: TGTGCCAGTAGTCGGACAGGGTCCACCTACGAGCAGTACTTC.

In its sample, this clone was seen once. The rearrangement joins TRBV18 to TRBJ2-5, with D unresolved. The germline gives CDR1 KGHSH, CDR2 LQKENI. The CDR3 totals 14 residues. The ends were cut back, 3 bases at V and 0 bases at J, with 8 bases in the middle. The DNA of the CDR3 is TGTGCCAGCTCACCCTTAGGTAACCAAGAGACCCAGTACTTC. Protein sequence: CASSPLGNQETQYF.

The chain links TRBV9 to TRBJ1-4; TRBD1 matches at 8 bases. This CDR3 contains 14 residues. Looked up from germline, CDR1 is SGDLS and CDR2 is YYNGEE. V lost 3 bases, J lost 8 bases, and 6 bases stayed unmatched. The DNA of the CDR3 is TGTGCCAGCAGCGACACAGGGGGAAGCGAAAAACTGTTTTTT. Encoded protein: CASSDTGGSEKLFF.

The chain has TRBV6-4 and TRBJ2-3; 13 nucleotides align to TRBD2. J gave up 4 bases and V 3 bases, and 1 base lay outside the gene matches. Germline assignment: CDR1 MRHNA and CDR2 SNTAGT. The CDR3 extends over 15 amino acids. CDR3 sequence reads: CASSEGTSGADTQYF. As DNA, the CDR3 is TGTGCCAGCAGTGAGGGGACTAGCGGGGCAGATACGCAGTATTTT.

The V call is TRBV10-1, the J call TRBJ2-7; D might be TRBD2 (6 bases). Germline assignment: CDR1 WNHNN and CDR2 SYGVQD (reference sequence). The CDR3 length is 17 residues. Trimming shortened V by 7 bases and J by 7 bases, and 29 bases separated the two germline ends. The CDR3 spells CASTRDGVGEVGKEQYF. As DNA, the CDR3 is TGCGCCAGCACTCGAGACGGGGTAGGGGAGGTGGGGAAAGAGCAGTACTTC.

J is TRBJ2-7 and V is TRBV7-6; D possibly matches TRBD1 or TRBD2 (6 bases each). The V end lost 5 bases, the J end lost 2 bases, and 19 bases lay between the germline ends. CDR1 SGHVS and CDR2 FNYEAQ come from the germline V gene. This CDR3 comprises 16 residues. This CDR3 is CASSARDNLGPYEQYF. DNA for the CDR3: TGTGCCAGCAGCGCGCGGGACAATCTGGGGCCCTACGAGCAGTACTTC.

V gene TRBV12-3 or TRBV12-4 combines with J gene TRBJ2-3; D is unclear. The CDR3 consists of 12 residues. V lost 4 bases to trimming and J lost 3 bases, with 5 bases between them. CDR3 protein: CASSYVTDTQYF. CDR3 nucleotide sequence: TGTGCCAGCAGTTACGTTACAGATACGCAGTATTTT.

This sequence joins TRBV4-1 and TRBJ2-3, with TRBD1 as a possible D gene (6 bases). Trimming cost V 3 bases and J 0 bases, with 13 bases left between them. The CDR3 has 16 amino acids. Germline assignment: CDR1 MGHRA and CDR2 YSYEKL. The CDR3 bases are TGCGCCAGCAGCCAGCCCGGGACACCGAGCACAGATACGCAGTATTTT. Translating it yields CASSQPGTPSTDTQYF.

This chain joins TRBV28 and TRBJ1-3; TRBD1 agrees at 7 bases. CDR3 length equals 17 residues. Trimming at V came to 4 bases and at J to 0 bases, leaving 9 bases not matched to a gene. CDR1 MDHEN and CDR2 SYDVKM come from the germline V gene. CDR3 in DNA: TGTGCCAGCAGTTCGAGGACAGGCTCCGGCTCTGGAAACACCATATATTTT. Encoded protein: CASSSRTGSGSGNTIYF.

The chain combines TRBV7-9 with TRBJ1-6, with a possible D match to TRBD1 (5 bases). The CDR3 has 16 amino acids. Between the trimmed V and J ends, which lost 1 base and 2 bases, there was a span of 9 bases. The germline V gene has CDR1 SEHNR and CDR2 FQNEAQ (reference sequence). The CDR3 loop reads CASSLGARAYNSPLHF. The CDR3 DNA reads as TGTGCCAGCAGCTTAGGAGCCAGGGCCTATAATTCACCCCTCCACTTT.

The chain carries TRBV7-8 and TRBJ1-1; D is perhaps TRBD1 (5 bases). From germline, CDR1 is SGHVS and CDR2 FQNEAQ. The V and J ends lost 5 bases and 1 base respectively, with 11 bases between them. This CDR3 has 14 residues. CDR3 loop: CASSIFTGNTEAFF. Written as DNA, the CDR3 is TGTGCCAGCAGCATCTTTACAGGGAACACTGAAGCTTTCTTT.

The CDR3 nucleotides are TGTGCCAGCAGTTTGTCGAGGCTCGAGCAGTACTTC. This sequence encodes CASSLSRLEQYF. The chain uses TRBV12-3 or TRBV12-4 and TRBJ2-7; D remains unclear. This CDR3 has 12 amino acids. V was trimmed by 3 bases and J by 6 bases, leaving 9 bases between them.

The CDR3 DNA sequence: TGTGCCAGCAGCAACCACCGGGGGAGGGTCGGCGAGCAGTACTTC. Its protein is CASSNHRGRVGEQYF. V usage is TRBV6-6 and J usage is TRBJ2-7, with TRBD2 matching 7 bases. There are 15 residues in the CDR3. Germline lookup yields CDR1 MNHNY and CDR2 SVGAGI (reference sequence). Trimming removed 6 bases from V and 6 bases from J; junction bases left unmatched: 14.

J is TRBJ2-3 and V is TRBV27; no reliable D call. Trimming stripped 5 bases from V and 3 bases from J, with 15 bases between. The CDR3 contains 15 residues. CDR1 is MNHEY, CDR2 SMNVEV, per germline (reference sequence). The CDR3 DNA reads TGTGCCAGCAGTGCCCCCGGAGCGCCAACAGATACGCAGTATTTT. Translated, it gives CASSAPGAPTDTQYF.

The gene calls are TRBV3-1 (or the pseudogene TRBV3-2) and TRBJ1-5, with D unclear. Germline V gives CDR1 LGHDT, CDR2 YNNKEL (reference sequence). CDR3 length: 15 amino acids. V was pared by 2 bases and J by 3 bases, with 11 bases between. CDR3 DNA sequence: TGTGCCAGCAGCCAACCTTACAGTTACAATCAGCCCCAGCATTTT. It translates to CASSQPYSYNQPQHF.

The chain is built from TRBV3-1 (or the pseudogene TRBV3-2) and TRBJ2-3; TRBD2 aligns across 10 bases. Germline V gene data show CDR1 as LGHDT and CDR2 as YNNKEL (reference sequence). The CDR3 contains 18 residues. The V and J ends lost 0 bases and 1 base, in that order; junction bases with no gene match: 7. CDR3 nucleotide sequence: TGTGCCAGCAGCCAAGATTTCCCAACTAGCGGGGGCACAGATACGCAGTATTTT. It specifies CASSQDFPTSGGTDTQYF.

This clone occurred a few times. The V gene is TRBV3-1 (or the pseudogene TRBV3-2), the J gene TRBJ1-5; D is undetermined. The CDR3 spans 14 residues. Trimming pared 1 base from V and 9 bases from J, leaving 13 bases between. CDR1 is LGHDT and CDR2 is YNNKEL in the germline V gene (reference sequence). This chain's CDR3 is CASSQALRVGPQHF. The CDR3 region has the DNA TGTGCCAGCAGCCAAGCCCTTAGAGTAGGGCCCCAGCATTTT.

V gene TRBV3-1 (or the pseudogene TRBV3-2) combines with J gene TRBJ1-2; D is unclear. Germline V gene data show CDR1 as LGHDT and CDR2 as YNNKEL (reference sequence). With 1 base removed from V and 9 bases from J, the gap between germline ends came to 9 bases. The CDR3 length is 12 residues. The CDR3 region has the DNA TGTGCCAGCAGCCAAGGGAGGGTGCGCTACACCTTC. Its translation: CASSQGRVRYTF.

The chain recombines TRBV9 with TRBJ2-1; TRBD2 agrees at 8 bases. CDR3 length: 16 amino acids. Germline assignment: CDR1 SGDLS and CDR2 YYNGEE. V lost 2 bases to trimming and J lost 0 bases; unmatched junction nucleotides: 4. CDR3 coding DNA: TGTGCCAGCAGCGTTAGCGGGGTGTTCTCCTACAATGAGCAGTTCTTC. Residues: CASSVSGVFSYNEQFF.

This chain connects TRBV2 to TRBJ1-4; 8 nucleotides agree with TRBD1. Germline trimming cut 6 bases from V and 7 bases from J; bases unmatched to any gene: 4. This CDR3 comprises 13 residues. Looked up from germline, CDR1 is SNHLY and CDR2 is FYNNEI. The CDR3 nucleotides read TGTGCCAGCAGCCAGGGGGCGCGTGAAAAACTGTTTTTT. Protein sequence: CASSQGAREKLFF.